One sample yielded the 8 T cell receptor beta chains listed below, sequenced in a study of post-analysis software for immune sequencing data. Study observations and caveats: Patients used five TRBV segments, including TRBV5-6, TRBV5-1 and TRBV20-1, more often than controls.

Each TCR beta cDNA library carried unique molecular identifiers. TCRdb processed the PCR reads anew with MiXCR; each CDR3 protein has one entry. The sample carries more than 500,000 distinct CDR3 sequences, 30% to 40% recorded once. Antigen specificity for these receptors is unknown. Sequenced sample: blood. The receptors here all came from a girl aged 2-17 years with multiple sclerosis.

The rearrangement links TRBV3-1 to TRBJ2-5, with TRBD2 matching 8 bases. V dropped 1 base and J dropped 3; count of bases not matched to a gene: 4. The CDR3 has 15 amino acids. The germline V gene has CDR1 LGHDT and CDR2 YNNKEL (reference sequence). CDR3 protein: CASSQGRGGKETQYF. The CDR3 region has the DNA TGTGCCAGCAGCCAAGGTCGGGGGGGGAAAGAGACCCAGTACTTC.

The sample holds a few counts of this clonotype. The V gene is TRBV20-1, the J gene TRBJ2-1; D ambiguous. Germline V lookup: CDR1 DFQATT, CDR2 SNEGSKA (reference sequence). The V end lost 1 base, the J end lost 2 bases, and 15 bases lay between the germline ends. The CDR3 is made up of 16 amino acids. The CDR3 reads CSARALVGVTYNEQFF. As DNA, the CDR3 is TGCAGTGCTAGAGCCCTAGTCGGAGTGACCTACAATGAGCAGTTCTTC.

This clonotype was seen a few times. This sequence joins TRBV20-1 and TRBJ1-1, with 8 bases lining up with TRBD1. V shed 1 base, J shed 4 bases, and the junction held 2 bases outside the gene matches. This CDR3 is 13 amino acids long. Looked up from germline, CDR1 is DFQATT and CDR2 is SNEGSKA (reference sequence). CDR3 DNA sequence: TGCAGTGCTAGAGCAGGGGGCCCCACTGAAGCTTTCTTT. As protein: CSARAGGPTEAFF.

This clonotype was detected ten times or more. The chain links TRBV10-3 to TRBJ2-3; 8 positions agree with TRBD2. Germline trimming cut 8 bases from V and 0 bases from J; bases unmatched to any gene: 4. The germline V gene has CDR1 ENHRY and CDR2 SYGVKD. This CDR3 region has 14 residues. CDR3 loop: CAIALAGSTDTQYF. The CDR3 coding sequence is TGTGCCATCGCTTTAGCGGGGAGCACAGATACGCAGTATTTT.

Only a few counts were recorded for this clonotype. Here the CDR3 DNA reads TGTGCCAGCAGCCAACGGGGGGGGCCCGAGGAGACCCAGTACTTC. It codes for CASSQRGGPEETQYF. V and J are TRBV7-9 and TRBJ2-5; 8 nucleotides line up with TRBD2. The CDR3 runs 15 residues. V lost 5 bases, J lost 5 bases, and 10 bases stayed unmatched. Per germline, CDR1 SEHNR and CDR2 FQNEAQ (reference sequence).

CDR3 DNA: TGCAGTGCATCAGCGGGGAGGGGGACGGAGACCCAGTACTTC. This gives the protein CSASAGRGTETQYF. V and J are TRBV20-1 and TRBJ2-7, with D maybe TRBD2 (7 bases). The J call may be in error: the DNA end matches TRBJ2-5 better. The CDR3 is 14 residues long. Germline V lookup: CDR1 DFQATT, CDR2 SNEGSKA (reference sequence).

This clonotype was counted between two and nine times. J is TRBJ1-2 and V is TRBV15; D not resolved. Between the trimmed V and J ends, which lost 1 base and 0 bases, there was a span of 21 bases. CDR3 length: 19 amino acids. The germline CDR1 and CDR2 sequences are LNHNV and YYDKDF (reference sequence). The CDR3, as DNA: TGTGCCACCAGCAGAGTATCATCAGGTGTGGGCAGATCTAACTATGGCTACACCTTC. This encodes CATSRVSSGVGRSNYGYTF.

V and J are TRBV7-2 and TRBJ1-3; the D gene is possibly TRBD1 (6 bases). Trimming removed 6 bases at V and 2 bases at J, with 11 bases between. Germline CDR1 is SGHTA and CDR2 is FQGNSA. CDR3 length: 14 amino acids. CDR3 coding DNA: TGTGCCAGCAGTCTCCAGGGGACTGGAAACACCATATATTTT. It yields the protein CASSLQGTGNTIYF.